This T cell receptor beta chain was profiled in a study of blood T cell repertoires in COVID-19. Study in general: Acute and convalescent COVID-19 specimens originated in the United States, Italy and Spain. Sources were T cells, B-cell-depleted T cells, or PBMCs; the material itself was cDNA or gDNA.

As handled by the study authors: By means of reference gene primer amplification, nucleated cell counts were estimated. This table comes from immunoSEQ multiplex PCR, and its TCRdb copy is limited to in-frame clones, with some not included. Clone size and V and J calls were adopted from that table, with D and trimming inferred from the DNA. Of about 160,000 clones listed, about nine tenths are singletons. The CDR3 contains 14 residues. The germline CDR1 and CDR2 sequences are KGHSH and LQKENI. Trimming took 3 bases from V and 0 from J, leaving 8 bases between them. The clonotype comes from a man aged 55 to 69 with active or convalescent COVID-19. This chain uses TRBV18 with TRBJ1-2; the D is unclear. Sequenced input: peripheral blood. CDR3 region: CASSPREPNYGYTF. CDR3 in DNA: TGTGCCAGCTCACCGAGGGAGCCTAACTATGGCTACACCTTC.